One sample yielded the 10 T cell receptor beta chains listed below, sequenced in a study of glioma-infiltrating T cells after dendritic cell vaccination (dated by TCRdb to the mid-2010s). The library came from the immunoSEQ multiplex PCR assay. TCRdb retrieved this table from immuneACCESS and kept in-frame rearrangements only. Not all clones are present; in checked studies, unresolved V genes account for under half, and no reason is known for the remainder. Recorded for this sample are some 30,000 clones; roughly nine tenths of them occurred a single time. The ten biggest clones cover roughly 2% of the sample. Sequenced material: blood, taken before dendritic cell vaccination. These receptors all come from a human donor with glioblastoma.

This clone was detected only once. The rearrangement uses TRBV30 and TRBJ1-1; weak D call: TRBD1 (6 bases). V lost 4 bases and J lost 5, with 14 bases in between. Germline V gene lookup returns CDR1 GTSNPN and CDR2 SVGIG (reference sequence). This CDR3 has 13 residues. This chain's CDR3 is CAWKRGAGTEAFF. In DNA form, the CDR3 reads TGTGCCTGGAAACGGGGGGCGGGAACTGAAGCTTTCTTT.

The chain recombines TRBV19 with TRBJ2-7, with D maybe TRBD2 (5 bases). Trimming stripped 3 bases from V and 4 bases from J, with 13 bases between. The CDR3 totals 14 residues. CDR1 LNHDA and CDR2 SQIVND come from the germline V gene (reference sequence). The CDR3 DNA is TGTGCCAGTAGTATGAGGGTCTCCGATTACGAGCAGTACTTC. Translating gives CASSMRVSDYEQYF.

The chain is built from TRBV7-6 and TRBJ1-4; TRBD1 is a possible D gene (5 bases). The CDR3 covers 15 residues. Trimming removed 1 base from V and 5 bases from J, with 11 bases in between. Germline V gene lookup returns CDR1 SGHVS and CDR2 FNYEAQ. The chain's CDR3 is CASSLDWGRNEKLFF. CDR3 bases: TGTGCCAGCAGCTTAGATTGGGGCCGGAATGAAAAACTGTTTTTT. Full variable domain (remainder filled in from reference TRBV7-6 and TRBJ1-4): GAGVSQSPRYKVTKRGQDVALRCDPISGHVSLYWYRQALGQGPEFLTYFNYEAQQDKSGLPNDRFSAERPEGSISTLTIQRTEQRDSAMYRCASSLDWGRNEKLFFGSGTQLSVL.

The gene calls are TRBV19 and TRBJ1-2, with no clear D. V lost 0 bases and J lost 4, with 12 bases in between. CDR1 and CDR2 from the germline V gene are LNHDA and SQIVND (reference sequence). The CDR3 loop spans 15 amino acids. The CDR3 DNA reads TGTGCCAGTAGTATAGAGGGCAGGCGAACCTATGGCTACACCTTC. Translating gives CASSIEGRRTYGYTF.

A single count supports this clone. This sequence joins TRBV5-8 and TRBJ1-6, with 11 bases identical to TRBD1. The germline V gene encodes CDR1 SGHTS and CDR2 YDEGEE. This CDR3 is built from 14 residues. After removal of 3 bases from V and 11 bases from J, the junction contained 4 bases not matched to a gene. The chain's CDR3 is CASSWDRGRAPLHF. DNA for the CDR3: TGTGCCAGCAGCTGGGACAGGGGGAGGGCACCCCTCCACTTT.

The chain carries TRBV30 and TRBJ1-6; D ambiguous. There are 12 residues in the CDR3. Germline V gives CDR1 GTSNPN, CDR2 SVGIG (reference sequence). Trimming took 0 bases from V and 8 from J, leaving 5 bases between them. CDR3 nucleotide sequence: TGTGCCTGGAGTGTACTGGATTCACCCCTCCACTTT. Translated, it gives CAWSVLDSPLHF.

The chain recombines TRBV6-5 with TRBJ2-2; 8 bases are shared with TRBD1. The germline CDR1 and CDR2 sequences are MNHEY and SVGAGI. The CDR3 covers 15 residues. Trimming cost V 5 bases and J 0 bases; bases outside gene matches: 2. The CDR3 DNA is TGTGCCAGCAGTCTACAGGGGGCGAACACCGGGGAGCTGTTTTTT. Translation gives CASSLQGANTGELFF.

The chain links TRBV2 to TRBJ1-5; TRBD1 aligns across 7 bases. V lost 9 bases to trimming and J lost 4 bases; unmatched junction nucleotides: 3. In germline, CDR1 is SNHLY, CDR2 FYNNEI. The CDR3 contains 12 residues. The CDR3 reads CASGTENQPQHF. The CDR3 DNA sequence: TGTGCCAGTGGGACAGAAAATCAGCCCCAGCATTTT.

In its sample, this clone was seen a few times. The CDR3 nucleotides are TGTGCCAGCAGCCAAGGGCTTCGGGGGGTTCTTGGAGGGGCCAACGTCCTGACTTTC. Protein sequence: CASSQGLRGVLGGANVLTF. The chain recombines TRBV4-2 with TRBJ2-6; 7 nucleotides match TRBD2. With 1 base clipped from V and 4 bases from J, the junction kept 13 bases outside the gene matches. The germline CDR1 and CDR2 sequences are LGHNA and YNFKEQ. The CDR3 extends over 19 amino acids.

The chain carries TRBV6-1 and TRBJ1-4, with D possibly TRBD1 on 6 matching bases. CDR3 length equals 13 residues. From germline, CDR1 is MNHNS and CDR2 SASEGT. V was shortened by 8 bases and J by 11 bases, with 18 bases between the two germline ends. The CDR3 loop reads CASSLNRQEKLFF. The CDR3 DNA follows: TGTGCCAGCTCCCTAAACAGACAGGAGAAACTGTTTTTT.